Presented here are 18 T cell receptor beta chains from one specimen sequenced in a study of T cell responses to AZD1222 COVID-19 vaccine. This table comes from immunoSEQ multiplex PCR, and its TCRdb copy is limited to in-frame clones, with some not included. The repertoire holds 120,000 or so clones, with 85% to 90% as singletons. Sequenced here: peripheral blood, sampled on day 0 of MenACWY control vaccination. The receptors derive from an adult in good health.

The CDR3 DNA follows: TGTGCCAGCGGGACTCCGAGCTCCTATAATTCACCCCTCCACTTT. It translates to CASGTPSSYNSPLHF. The gene calls are TRBV6-5 and TRBJ1-6; tentative D call: TRBD1 (5 bases). The germline V gene has CDR1 MNHEY and CDR2 SVGAGI. Trimming left V 8 bases short and J 0 bases short, with 11 bases between. This CDR3 comprises 15 residues.

The J gene is TRBJ1-5, the V gene TRBV6-5; tentative D call: TRBD1 (5 bases). With 7 bases removed from V and 7 bases from J, the gap between germline ends came to 17 bases. This CDR3 has 14 amino acids. CDR1 is MNHEY and CDR2 is SVGAGI in the germline V gene. CDR3 residues: CASTASGGKQPQHF. The CDR3 DNA reads as TGTGCCAGCACCGCGTCGGGGGGAAAGCAGCCCCAGCATTTT.

This chain connects TRBV2 to TRBJ2-7, with D possibly being TRBD1 or TRBD2 (5 bases each). Trimming took 11 bases from V and 2 from J, leaving 16 bases between them. The CDR3 contains 13 residues. The V gene's germline CDR1 is SNHLY and CDR2 FYNNEI. Written as DNA, the CDR3 is TGTGCCGGATACCGGGACGGGGCCTACGAGCAGTACTTC. It encodes CAGYRDGAYEQYF.

The DNA for the CDR3 is TGTGCCACCAGTGACCCCAGGGGTGGGAAAGATACGCAGTATTTT. This encodes CATSDPRGGKDTQYF. This chain connects TRBV24-1 to TRBJ2-3, with D possibly matching TRBD1 (6 bases). Germline V lookup: CDR1 KGHDR, CDR2 SFDVKD. The CDR3 loop spans 15 amino acids. V was shortened by 4 bases and J by 5 bases, with 15 bases between the two germline ends.

The chain is built from TRBV5-4 and TRBJ1-1, with D unclear. This CDR3 is 13 amino acids long. V was cut by 4 bases and J by 4 bases, with 11 bases left in between. Per germline, CDR1 SGHNT and CDR2 YYREEE (reference sequence). CDR3 DNA sequence: TGTGCCAGCAGCGCGGCGTTCACCACTGAAGCTTTCTTT. Translated, it gives CASSAAFTTEAFF.

This chain joins TRBV3-1 (or the pseudogene TRBV3-2) and TRBJ2-7; 14 nucleotides line up with TRBD2. The CDR3 sequence is 14 residues long. Unmatched junction bases numbered 3, after V lost 4 bases and J lost 7 bases. Germline loops: CDR1 LGHDT, CDR2 YNNKEL (reference sequence). The CDR3: CASSRGLAGGEQYF. The CDR3 DNA reads TGTGCCAGCAGCCGCGGACTAGCGGGGGGTGAGCAGTACTTC.

V gene TRBV5-1 combines with J gene TRBJ2-2, with D perhaps TRBD1 (6 bases). The length of the CDR3 is 15 residues. V lost 0 bases and J 6 bases, leaving 12 bases between the germline ends. Per the germline V gene, CDR1 is SGHRS and CDR2 is YFSETQ. In DNA, the CDR3 is TGCGCCAGCAGCTTGGAACCGCAGGGGTCCGGGGAGCTGTTTTTT. Encoded protein: CASSLEPQGSGELFF.

V and J are TRBV5-4 and TRBJ2-1; a possible D gene is TRBD1 (6 bases). Germline V gene lookup returns CDR1 SGHNT and CDR2 YYREEE (reference sequence). The CDR3 is 12 amino acids. V lost 1 base and J lost 8, with 7 bases in between. The CDR3 sequence is CASSLSGDEQFF. In DNA form, the CDR3 reads TGTGCCAGCAGCTTGTCAGGGGATGAGCAGTTCTTC.

About this clone itself: The identical CDR3 is also encoded by other nucleotide sequences in the sample. The rearrangement joins TRBV12-3 or TRBV12-4 to TRBJ2-1, with D possibly TRBD1 on 6 matching bases. Trimming cost V 0 bases and J 6 bases, with 6 bases left between them. CDR3 length: 13 residues. As DNA, the CDR3 is TGTGCCAGCAGTTTAGCCAGGGGCAATGAGCAGTTCTTC. This encodes CASSLARGNEQFF.

The chain recombines TRBV5-4 with TRBJ2-1, with 9 bases aligning to TRBD2. This CDR3 region has 15 residues. Germline V CDR1 and CDR2: SGHNT, YYREEE (reference sequence). V trimming: 8 bases; J trimming: 1 base; junction bases outside the gene matches: 7. CDR3 amino acids: CARRLAVGSYNEQFF. CDR3 DNA: TGTGCCAGAAGACTAGCGGTGGGGTCCTACAATGAGCAGTTCTTC.

About this clone: Possible read error: a much larger clone is one base away. The chain carries TRBV6-5 and TRBJ1-1; no definite D call. The CDR3 has 12 amino acids. Germline lookup yields CDR1 MNHEY and CDR2 SVGAGI. V shed 4 bases and J shed 1 base, with 4 bases lying between them. The CDR3 reads CASSSGNTEAFF. CDR3 DNA: TGTGCCAGCAGTTCTGGGAACACTGAAGCTTTCTTT.

The chain is built from TRBV5-1 and TRBJ1-1, with no clear D. V was clipped by 3 bases and J by 4 bases, with 13 bases between them. Germline V CDR1 and CDR2: SGHRS, YFSETQ. This CDR3 has 14 residues. The CDR3 loop reads CASSSPGAGTEAFF. CDR3 bases: TGCGCCAGCAGCTCTCCGGGAGCGGGCACTGAAGCTTTCTTT.

This clone showed up just once. This rearrangement joins TRBV6-2 or TRBV6-3 to TRBJ2-7, with D possibly called TRBD1 or TRBD2 (5 bases each). Germline V lookup: CDR1 MNHEY, CDR2 SVGEGT. The CDR3 consists of 14 residues. V was pared by 2 bases and J by 6 bases, with 14 bases between. The CDR3 loop is CASSYGGSRVEQYF. The CDR3, as DNA: TGTGCCAGCAGTTACGGGGGAAGCAGGGTCGAGCAGTACTTC.

This chain connects TRBV3-1 (or the pseudogene TRBV3-2) to TRBJ2-7; D gene unclear. The CDR3 spans 15 residues. Germline V gene lookup returns CDR1 LGHDT and CDR2 YNNKEL (reference sequence). V was cut by 1 base and J by 2 bases, with 12 bases left in between. CDR3 amino acids: CASSQGQPSPYEQYF. In nucleotides, the CDR3 is TGTGCCAGCAGCCAAGGGCAGCCCTCCCCCTACGAGCAGTACTTC.

The genes are TRBV19 and TRBJ1-5; D might be TRBD1 (5 bases). V was shortened by 5 bases and J by 8 bases, with 16 bases between the two germline ends. Germline V lookup: CDR1 LNHDA, CDR2 SQIVND (reference sequence). The CDR3 totals 14 residues. The CDR3 protein is CASSPVQGNEPQHF. Here the CDR3 DNA reads TGTGCCAGTAGTCCAGTTCAGGGTAATGAGCCCCAGCATTTT.

V is TRBV25-1 and J is TRBJ1-4; D is unresolved. With 6 bases removed from V and 8 bases from J, the gap between germline ends came to 16 bases. The CDR3 extends over 14 amino acids. The germline V gene has CDR1 MGHDK and CDR2 SYGVNS. CDR3: CASSDGRVNEKLFF. The CDR3 DNA reads as TGTGCCAGCAGCGACGGAAGGGTTAACGAAAAACTGTTTTTT.

The V call is TRBV6-5, the J call TRBJ1-4, with a weak D call TRBD1 (5 bases). The CDR3 length is 14 residues. CDR1 is MNHEY, CDR2 SVGAGI, per germline. Between the trimmed V and J ends, which lost 3 bases and 5 bases, there was a span of 10 bases. CDR3 coding DNA: TGTGCCAGCAGTTATGGCAGGGCGAATGAAAAACTGTTTTTT. It is translated as CASSYGRANEKLFF.

The chain is built from TRBV2 and TRBJ1-1; 11 bases agree with TRBD1. Germline V gives CDR1 SNHLY, CDR2 FYNNEI. There are 14 residues in the CDR3. V trimming: 6 bases; J trimming: 4 bases; junction bases outside the gene matches: 4. The CDR3 protein is CASRPGQGVTEAFF. CDR3 in DNA: TGTGCCAGCAGACCGGGACAGGGGGTCACTGAAGCTTTCTTT. The whole variable domain, remainder taken from reference TRBV2 and TRBJ1-1, is EPEVTQTPSHQVTQMGQEVILRCVPISNHLYFYWYRQILGQKVEFLVSFYNNEISEKSEIFDDQFSVERPDGSNFTLKIRSTKLEDSAMYFCASRPGQGVTEAFFGQGTRLTVV.